This TCR beta chain was identified in a study of graft-versus-host responses after intestinal transplantation. Study-level background: Once they had received anti-thymocyte globulin induction, all recipients took tacrolimus and steroids for approximately 3 years.

Points from the study as a whole: Allograft graft-versus-host to host-versus-graft clonal ratios ran high in patients with graft-donor T cell macrochimerism. Circulating GvH clone levels at their peak were associated with HvG declines (early post-transplant). Recipient marrow held GvH clones, some first seen in ileum or blood.

The germline V and J ends were trimmed by 5 bases and 0 bases, with 9 bases remaining between them. Germline lookup yields CDR1 MNHEY and CDR2 SVGAGI. The CDR3 consists of 14 residues. TCRdb's table, derived via immunoSEQ multiplex PCR, lists solely in-frame clones and lacks some. The table records about 90,000 clones, under 85% of them present only once. As to this clone: Its matching antigen is unknown.

The genes are TRBV6-5 and TRBJ2-3; D is unresolved. The source of this sequence is a human donor who received an intestinal transplant. The sequenced sample was unstimulated CD8+ T cells sorted from spleen or lymph node cells, obtained before intestinal transplant. CDR3 loop: CASSERPSTDTQYF. For the CDR3, the DNA is TGTGCCAGCAGTGAACGGCCTAGCACAGATACGCAGTATTTT.